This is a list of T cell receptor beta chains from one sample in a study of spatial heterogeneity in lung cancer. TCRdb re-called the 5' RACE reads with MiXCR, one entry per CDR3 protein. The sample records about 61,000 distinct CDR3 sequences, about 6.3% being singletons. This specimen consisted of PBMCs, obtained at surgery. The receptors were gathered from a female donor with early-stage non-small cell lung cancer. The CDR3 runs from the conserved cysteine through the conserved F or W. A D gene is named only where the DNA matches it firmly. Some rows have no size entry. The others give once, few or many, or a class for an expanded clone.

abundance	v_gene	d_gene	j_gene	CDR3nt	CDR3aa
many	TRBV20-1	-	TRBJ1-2	TGCAGTGCTAGAGATGCCCGGGAAGCGCGATTGACTAACTATGGCTACACCTTC	CSARDAREARLTNYGYTF
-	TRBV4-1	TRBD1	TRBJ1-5	TGCGCCAGCAGCCACCCCACAGGGGGAAATCAGCCCCAGCATTTT	CASSHPTGGNQPQHF
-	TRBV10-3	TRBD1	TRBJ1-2	TGTGCCATCAGTGAAAGACAGGGAAACTATGGCTACACCTTC	CAISERQGNYGYTF
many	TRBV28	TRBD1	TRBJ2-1	TGTGCCAGCAGTTCGCCGGGACAGGGATTCAATGAGCAGTTCTTC	CASSSPGQGFNEQFF
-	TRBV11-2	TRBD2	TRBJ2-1	TGTGCCAGCAGCTTAGGAGCGGGGGGGCTGAATGAGCAGTTCTTC	CASSLGAGGLNEQFF
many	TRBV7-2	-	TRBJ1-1	TGTGCCAGCAGCTTAGATCGACTTAACACTGAAGCTTTCTTT	CASSLDRLNTEAFF
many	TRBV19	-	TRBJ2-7	TGTGCCAGTAGTCTGAAGGACGGAGCCTCCTACGAGCAGTACTTC	CASSLKDGASYEQYF
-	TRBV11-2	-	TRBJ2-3	TGTGCCAGCAGCCTTCGAAGGGGCGGAGATACGCAGTATTTT	CASSLRRGGDTQYF
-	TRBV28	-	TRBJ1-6	TGTGCCAGCAGTCCCCGGGACATGGGAGATTCACCCCTCCACTTT	CASSPRDMGDSPLHF
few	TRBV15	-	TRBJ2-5	TGTGCCACCAGCAGAGATCGGGGGCAGGGGCGAGAGACCCAGTACTTC	CATSRDRGQGRETQYF
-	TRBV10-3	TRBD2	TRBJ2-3	TGTGCCATCAGTGACTCGCGGGGGACCGCAGATACGCAGTATTTT	CAISDSRGTADTQYF
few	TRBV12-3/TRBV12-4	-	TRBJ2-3	TGTGCCAGCAGTTCAAATCCCCGTAGCACAGATACGCAGTATTTT	CASSSNPRSTDTQYF
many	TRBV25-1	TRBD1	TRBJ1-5	TGTGCCAGCAGTCCCACAGGGGGGAGAAATCAGCCCCAGCATTTT	CASSPTGGRNQPQHF
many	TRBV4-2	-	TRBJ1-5	TGTGCCAGCAGCCAAGGCAGTAGCAATCAGCCCCAGCATTTT	CASSQGSSNQPQHF
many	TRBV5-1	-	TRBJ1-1	TGCGCCAGCAGCTTGGTGGCGGCGAACACTGAAGCTTTCTTT	CASSLVAANTEAFF
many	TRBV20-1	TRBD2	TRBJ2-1	TGCAGTGCTAGAGTTAGCGGGAACAATGAGCAGTTCTTC	CSARVSGNNEQFF